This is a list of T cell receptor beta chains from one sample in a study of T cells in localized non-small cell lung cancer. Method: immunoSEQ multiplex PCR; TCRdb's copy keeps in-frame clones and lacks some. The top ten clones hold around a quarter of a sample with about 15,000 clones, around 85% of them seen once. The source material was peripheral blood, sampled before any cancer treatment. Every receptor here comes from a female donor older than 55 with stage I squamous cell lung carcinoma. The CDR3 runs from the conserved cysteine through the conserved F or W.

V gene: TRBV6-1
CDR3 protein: CASSEAQLGQGSYEQYF

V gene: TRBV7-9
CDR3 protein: CASSLRSRGEKLFF

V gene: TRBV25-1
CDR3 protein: CASTHLNEQFF

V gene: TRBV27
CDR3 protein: CASSLYYSYEQYF

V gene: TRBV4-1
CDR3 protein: CASSQRGGGNTIYF

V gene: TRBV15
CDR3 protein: CATSSIRVQGGEKLFF

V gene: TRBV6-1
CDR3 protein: CASRTGTGPLHF

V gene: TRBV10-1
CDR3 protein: CASSERGNQPQHF

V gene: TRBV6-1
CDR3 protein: CASSDEGAAFGNTIYF

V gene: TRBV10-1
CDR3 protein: CASSAGIDTGELFF

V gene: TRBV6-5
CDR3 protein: CASSYGQTLNYGYTF

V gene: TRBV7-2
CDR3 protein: CASSIPGLEETQYF

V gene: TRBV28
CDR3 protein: CASSLGSEQYF

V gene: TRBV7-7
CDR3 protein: CASSPSGGLSGANVLTF

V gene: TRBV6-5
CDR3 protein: CASSYTGTGDEQYF